A selection of T cell receptor beta chains follows, all from one sample in a study of shared clonotypes between healthy human individuals. Data came from immunoSEQ multiplex PCR; TCRdb stores just in-frame clones and leaves some out. The table lists over 2 million clones, 90% to 95% of them singletons. Sample: naive CD4+ T cells sorted from blood. Receptors originate from a man between 18 and 35 years old in good health. The CDR3 runs from the conserved cysteine through the conserved F or W. D genes are given only for firm matches. Expanded clones are given a class, and other clones once, few, many or no size at all.

CDR3 protein | CDR3 DNA | J gene | clone size | D gene | V gene
CATWTENTGELFF | TGTGCCACGTGGACAGAGAACACCGGGGAGCTGTTTTTT | TRBJ2-2 | - | - | TRBV6-6
CASSLESGLTGELFF | TGCGCCAGCAGCTTGGAGTCAGGGTTAACCGGGGAGCTGTTTTTT | TRBJ2-2 | - | - | TRBV5-1
CASSVSGTSTDTQYF | TGCGCCAGCAGCGTCTCCGGGACTAGCACAGATACGCAGTATTTT | TRBJ2-3 | - | - | TRBV5-1
CASNLGGLGNQPQHF | TGTGCCAGCAACCTCGGGGGCTTGGGCAATCAGCCCCAGCATTTT | TRBJ1-5 | - | - | TRBV2
CASSLELGVNEKLFF | TGTGCCAGCAGCTTAGAATTAGGGGTTAATGAAAAACTGTTTTTT | TRBJ1-4 | once | - | TRBV7-9
CAWLHPTMNTEAFF | TGTGCCTGGTTACATCCCACCATGAACACTGAAGCTTTCTTT | TRBJ1-1 | - | - | TRBV30
CASSQGIGPDTQYF | TGCGCCAGCAGCCAAGGGATCGGCCCAGATACGCAGTATTTT | TRBJ2-3 | - | - | TRBV4-3
CASSSSGTNMGGTQYF | TGCGCCAGCAGCTCTAGCGGGACTAACATGGGGGGGACCCAGTACTTC | TRBJ2-5 | - | TRBD2 | TRBV5-1
CSVRSSNQPQHF | TGCAGCGTAAGGTCTAGCAATCAGCCCCAGCATTTT | TRBJ1-5 | - | - | TRBV29-1
CASREGVGNSPLHF | TGTGCCAGCAGGGAGGGTGTTGGGAATTCACCCCTCCACTTT | TRBJ1-6 | - | - | TRBV6-5
CASSRQGWSGELFF | TGTGCCAGCAGTCGACAGGGGTGGTCCGGGGAGCTGTTTTTT | TRBJ2-2 | - | TRBD1 | TRBV28
CASSQGTHEQYF | TGTGCCAGTTCCCAGGGGACCCACGAGCAGTACTTC | TRBJ2-7 | - | - | TRBV28
CASIERGGPKETQYF | TGTGCCAGCATTGAGAGAGGGGGACCAAAAGAGACCCAGTACTTC | TRBJ2-5 | - | - | TRBV28
CAWNRANTEAFF | TGTGCCTGGAATAGGGCGAACACTGAAGCTTTCTTT | TRBJ1-1 | - | - | TRBV30
CASSLQDFGEKLFF | TGTGCCAGCAGTTTACAGGATTTTGGGGAAAAACTGTTTTTT | TRBJ1-4 | - | - | TRBV7-9
CASSLRSLADSYEQYF | TGTGCCAGCAGCCTCCGATCCCTAGCGGACTCCTACGAGCAGTACTTC | TRBJ2-7 | once | TRBD2 | TRBV7-2
CASSLDRNYGYTF | TGTGCCAGCAGCCTCGACAGGAACTATGGCTACACCTTC | TRBJ1-2 | - | - | TRBV6-6
CASSIYRHPTGELFF | TGTGCCAGTAGTATCTACAGGCACCCCACCGGGGAGCTGTTTTTT | TRBJ2-2 | - | - | TRBV19
CASSLGISQETQYF | TGCGCCAGCAGCTTGGGTATCAGCCAAGAGACCCAGTACTTC | TRBJ2-5 | - | - | TRBV5-1
CASSLAEVGRGNTEAFF | TGTGCCAGCAGCTTAGCCGAGGTGGGCAGGGGAAACACTGAAGCTTTCTTT | TRBJ1-1 | - | - | TRBV7-9
CASSTTPNPTDTQYF | TGTGCCAGTAGTACTACCCCTAACCCCACAGATACGCAGTATTTT | TRBJ2-3 | - | - | TRBV19
CASSLKTLDGYTF | TGCGCCAGCAGCCTAAAGACCCTGGACGGCTACACCTTC | TRBJ1-2 | once | - | TRBV5-1
CASSTATANYGYTF | TGTGCCAGCAGTACAGCAACAGCTAACTATGGCTACACCTTC | TRBJ1-2 | many | - | TRBV2
CAISESGGPDTQYF | TGTGCCATCAGTGAAAGCGGGGGCCCAGATACGCAGTATTTT | TRBJ2-3 | - | TRBD2 | TRBV10-3
CASSPRGSGLSYHNEQFF | TGCGCCAGCAGCCCCCGCGGTAGCGGTCTCTCCTACCACAATGAGCAGTTCTTC | TRBJ2-1 | - | - | TRBV5-1
CAISEMVDYGYTF | TGTGCCATCAGTGAGATGGTAGACTATGGCTACACCTTC | TRBJ1-2 | few | - | TRBV10-3
CASGVSGHQETQYF | TGTGCCAGTGGGGTTAGCGGGCACCAAGAGACCCAGTACTTC | TRBJ2-5 | - | TRBD2 | TRBV28
CASSDPTFSSRNIQYF | TGTGCCAGCAGTGACCCGACTTTCTCTAGCCGAAACATTCAGTACTTC | TRBJ2-4 | - | - | TRBV6-1
CASSWGFDLSADTQYF | TGTGCCAGCAGCTGGGGGTTTGATTTGAGTGCAGATACGCAGTATTTT | TRBJ2-3 | - | - | TRBV7-8
CASSPTGTEGETQYF | TGTGCCAGCAGCCCCACCGGGACAGAGGGAGAGACCCAGTACTTC | TRBJ2-5 | - | TRBD1 | TRBV5-6
CASSGDRANTEAFF | TGTGCCAGCAGCGGCGACAGAGCCAACACTGAAGCTTTCTTT | TRBJ1-1 | - | - | TRBV9
CASSLGYGELFF | TGTGCCAGCAGCCTCGGGTACGGGGAGCTGTTTTTT | TRBJ2-2 | - | - | TRBV28
CASRGTDTQYF | TGCGCCAGCAGGGGCACAGATACGCAGTATTTT | TRBJ2-3 | - | - | TRBV5-1